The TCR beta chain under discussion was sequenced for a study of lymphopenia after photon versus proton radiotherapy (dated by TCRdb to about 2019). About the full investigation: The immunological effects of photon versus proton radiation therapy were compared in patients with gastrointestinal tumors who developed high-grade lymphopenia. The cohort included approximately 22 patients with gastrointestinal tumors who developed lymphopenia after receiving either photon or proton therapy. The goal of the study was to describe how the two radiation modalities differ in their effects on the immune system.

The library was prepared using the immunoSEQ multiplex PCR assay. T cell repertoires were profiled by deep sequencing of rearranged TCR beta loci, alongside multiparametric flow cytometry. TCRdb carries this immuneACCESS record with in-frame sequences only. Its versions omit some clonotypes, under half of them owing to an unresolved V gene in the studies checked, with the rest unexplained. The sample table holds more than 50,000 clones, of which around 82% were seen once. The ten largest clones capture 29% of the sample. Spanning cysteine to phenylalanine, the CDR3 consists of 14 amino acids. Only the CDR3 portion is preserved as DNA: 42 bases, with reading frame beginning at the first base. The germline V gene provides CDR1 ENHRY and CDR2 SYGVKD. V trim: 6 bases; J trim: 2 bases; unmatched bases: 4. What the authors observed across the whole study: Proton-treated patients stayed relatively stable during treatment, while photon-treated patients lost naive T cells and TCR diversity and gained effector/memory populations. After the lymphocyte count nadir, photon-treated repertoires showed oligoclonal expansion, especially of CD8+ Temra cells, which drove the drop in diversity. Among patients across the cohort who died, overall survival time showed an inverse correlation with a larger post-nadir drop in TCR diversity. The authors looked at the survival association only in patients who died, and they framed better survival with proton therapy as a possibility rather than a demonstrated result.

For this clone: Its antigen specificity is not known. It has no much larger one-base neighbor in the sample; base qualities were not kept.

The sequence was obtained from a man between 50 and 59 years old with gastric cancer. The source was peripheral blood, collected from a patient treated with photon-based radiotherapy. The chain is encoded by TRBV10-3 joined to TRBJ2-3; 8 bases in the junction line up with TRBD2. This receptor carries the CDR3 CAISGLALTDTQYF. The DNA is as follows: TGTGCCATCAGCGGACTAGCCCTCACAGATACGCAGTATTTT.